The 17 T cell receptor beta chains listed next were all sequenced from one sample in a study of cytomegalovirus exposure and HLA in healthy donors. PCR used 60 Vbeta primers and 13 Jbeta primers. Using immunoSEQ multiplex PCR, the repertoire was profiled, and TCRdb retains in-frame clones only, with some absent. Among around 100,000 clones, around 83% were seen once, and the ten largest hold 1.2%. Material for sequencing was PBMCs. The receptors stem from a woman between 18 and 30 years old in good health and CMV-seronegative.

The chain joins TRBV11-1 to TRBJ2-3; 11 nucleotides line up with TRBD2. The CDR3 contains 18 residues. J lost 5 bases, V lost 4 bases, and 14 bases had no gene match. Germline V gene sequence: CDR1 SGHAT, CDR2 FQDESV (reference sequence). CDR3 nucleotide sequence: TGTGCCAGCAGCTCGAGACCCACTAGCGGGAGCTCTAAAGATACGCAGTATTTT. Translation gives CASSSRPTSGSSKDTQYF. Combining the CDR3 with reference TRBV11-1 and TRBJ2-3 gives the whole variable domain EAEVAQSPRYKITEKSQAVAFWCDPISGHATLYWYRQILGQGPELLVQFQDESVVDDSQLPKDRFSAERLKGVDSTLKIQPAELGDSAMYLCASSSRPTSGSSKDTQYFGPGTRLTVL.

V gene TRBV5-1 combines with J gene TRBJ2-5; 7 bases agree with TRBD2. The length of the CDR3 is 15 residues. V dropped 0 bases and J dropped 7; count of bases not matched to a gene: 9. In germline, CDR1 is SGHRS, CDR2 YFSETQ. As DNA, the CDR3 is TGCGCCAGCAGCTTGGGGCTAGGCGGGAGTCGGACCCAGTACTTC. Protein sequence: CASSLGLGGSRTQYF.

This chain links TRBV5-1 with TRBJ2-2; 7 bases match TRBD1. The CDR3 sequence is 14 residues long. Germline CDR1 reads SGHRS; CDR2 reads YFSETQ. V was pared by 4 bases and J by 6 bases, with 6 bases of the junction left unmatched. CDR3 protein: CASSVKTGPGELFF. The CDR3, as DNA: TGCGCCAGCAGCGTCAAGACAGGGCCCGGGGAGCTGTTTTTT.

The chain joins TRBV7-2 to TRBJ1-5, with D unclear. Trimming removed 0 bases from V and 3 bases from J, with 15 bases in between. CDR1 is SGHTA, CDR2 FQGNSA, per germline. The CDR3 consists of 17 residues. The DNA of the CDR3 is TGTGCCAGCAGCTTAGCGCCGGGGAGGCCTATCAATCAGCCCCAGCATTTT. Translation: CASSLAPGRPINQPQHF.

This clone has only one observation. The chain couples TRBV29-1 to TRBJ2-2, with 8 bases matching TRBD2. CDR1 SQVTM and CDR2 ANQGSEA come from the germline V gene. The CDR3 contains 13 residues. The CDR3 DNA reads TGCAGAGTTCCGGGACTAGATGTCGGGGAGCTGTTTTTT. The encoded protein is CRVPGLDVGELFF.

This sequence joins TRBV6-6 and TRBJ2-5; 7 nucleotides agree with TRBD2. The CDR3 contains 15 residues. Unmatched junction bases numbered 11, after V lost 8 bases and J lost 2 bases. The germline CDR1 and CDR2 sequences are MNHNY and SVGAGI (reference sequence). The CDR3 is CASRSSPSGQETQYF. Here the CDR3 DNA reads TGTGCCAGCCGTTCGTCCCCTAGCGGTCAAGAGACCCAGTACTTC.

J is TRBJ1-6 and V is TRBV4-3; weak D call: TRBD1 (5 bases). Germline lookup yields CDR1 LGHNA and CDR2 YSLEER. The CDR3 consists of 16 residues. Deletions cut 1 base from V and 7 bases from J, with 14 bases between. CDR3 nucleotides: TGCGCCAGCAGCCAAGTCCTGGGGGGGACCAATTCACCCCTCCACTTT. Its protein product is CASSQVLGGTNSPLHF.

The chain carries TRBV9 and TRBJ2-2; TRBD2 matches 11 bases. V lost 0 bases, J lost 3 bases, and 19 bases stayed unmatched. From germline, CDR1 is SGDLS and CDR2 YYNGEE. This CDR3 is built from 22 residues. The CDR3 DNA sequence: TGTGCCAGCAGCGTAGGGTTCGGGAGACTAGCGGGATTGGGGGGCGACACCGGGGAGCTGTTTTTT. It encodes CASSVGFGRLAGLGGDTGELFF.

The chain couples TRBV6-5 to TRBJ2-5, with 10 positions matching TRBD2. V trimming: 5 bases; J trimming: 7 bases; junction bases outside the gene matches: 10. The CDR3 has 15 amino acids. Germline CDR1 and CDR2: MNHEY and SVGAGI. The CDR3 bases are TGTGCCAGCAGTGGGGATCTAGCGGGGGCGGGGACCCAGTACTTC. Its protein is CASSGDLAGAGTQYF.

The chain carries TRBV5-1 and TRBJ2-3, with TRBD2 matching 13 bases. The germline V gene encodes CDR1 SGHRS and CDR2 YFSETQ. Trimming at V came to 5 bases and at J to 4 bases, leaving 7 bases not matched to a gene. The CDR3 is 16 residues long. The CDR3 sequence: CASRSTSGGVADTQYF. CDR3 coding DNA: TGCGCCAGCAGATCAACTAGCGGGGGGGTTGCAGATACGCAGTATTTT. The variable domain in full, with the rest retrieved from reference TRBV5-1 and TRBJ2-3, is KAGVTQTPRYLIKTRGQQVTLSCSPISGHRSVSWYQQTPGQGLQFLFEYFSETQRNKGNFPGRFSGRQFSNSRSEMNVSTLELGDSALYLCASRSTSGGVADTQYFGPGTRLTVL.

This chain links TRBV7-2 with TRBJ2-1; TRBD1 matches at 9 bases. CDR1 SGHTA and CDR2 FQGNSA come from the germline V gene. This CDR3 comprises 15 residues. V was clipped by 3 bases and J by 6 bases; unmatched bases: 6. The CDR3 sequence: CASSFRDRALNEQFF. The CDR3 DNA follows: TGTGCCAGCAGCTTCCGGGACAGGGCTCTCAATGAGCAGTTCTTC.

The chain uses TRBV29-1 and TRBJ2-2; possible D gene TRBD2, 6 bases. V was shortened by 7 bases and J by 7 bases, with 16 bases between the two germline ends. The CDR3 loop spans 13 amino acids. From germline, CDR1 is SQVTM and CDR2 ANQGSEA. In nucleotides, the CDR3 is TGCAGCGGCAGACTAGAATTGAGCGGGGAGCTGTTTTTT. Translation gives CSGRLELSGELFF.

The chain is built from TRBV6-1 and TRBJ2-3; 9 positions agree with TRBD1. Losses at the gene ends were 10 bases for V and 5 bases for J; bases not matched to a gene: 10. Germline CDR1 and CDR2: MNHNS and SASEGT. This CDR3 region has 14 residues. The CDR3: CAISPGQGGDTQYF. CDR3 DNA sequence: TGTGCCATTTCACCGGGACAGGGAGGAGATACGCAGTATTTT.

This clone has just a few counts. The CDR3 DNA sequence: TGCGCCAGCAGCTCGACAGTGAACACTGAAGCTTTCTTT. This codes for CASSSTVNTEAFF. The rearrangement links TRBV5-1 to TRBJ1-1, with D maybe TRBD1 (5 bases). Germline V CDR1 and CDR2: SGHRS, YFSETQ. This CDR3 comprises 13 residues. With 3 bases removed from V and 0 bases from J, the gap between germline ends came to 6 bases.

In this sample, this clone turned up once. The rearrangement links TRBV10-3 to TRBJ2-6; D possibly corresponds to TRBD1 (6 bases). The V end was cut by 2 bases, the J end by 0 bases, with 14 bases between. The CDR3 sequence is 18 residues long. CDR1 and CDR2 from the germline V gene are ENHRY and SYGVKD. The CDR3 loop is CAISEPKQGTSGANVLTF. The CDR3 DNA follows: TGTGCCATCAGTGAGCCAAAACAGGGAACCTCTGGGGCCAACGTCCTGACTTTC.

The chain couples TRBV5-1 to TRBJ2-7; D is possibly TRBD2 (5 bases). Deletions cut 0 bases from V and 2 bases from J, with 9 bases between. CDR1 SGHRS and CDR2 YFSETQ come from the germline V gene. The CDR3 spans 14 residues. CDR3 in DNA: TGCGCCAGCAGCTTGGTACTAGAAACCTACGAGCAGTACTTC. Its translation: CASSLVLETYEQYF.

The CDR3 loop reads CASSLDLREDIQYF. In nucleotides, the CDR3 is TGTGCCAGCAGCTTAGATTTGCGGGAGGACATTCAGTACTTC. The chain recombines TRBV7-8 with TRBJ2-4; the match to TRBD2 covers 8 bases. V was pared by 1 base and J by 8 bases, with 4 bases of the junction left unmatched. CDR1 and CDR2 from the germline V gene are SGHVS and FQNEAQ. The CDR3 is made up of 14 amino acids. Together with reference TRBV7-8 and TRBJ2-4, the CDR3 gives the full variable domain: GAGVSQSPRYKVAKRGQDVALRCDPISGHVSLFWYQQALGQGPEFLTYFQNEAQLDKSGLPSDRFFAERPEGSVSTLKIQRTQQEDSAVYLCASSLDLREDIQYFGAGTRLSVL.